The rows below give T cell receptor beta chains drawn from one sample of a study of blood T cell repertoires in COVID-19. Clones were sequenced by immunoSEQ multiplex PCR, and TCRdb holds only the in-frame ones, with some missing. The data contain about 150,000 clones, over 75% of them singletons. The sample consisted of peripheral blood. Receptors were obtained from a woman aged 55-69 years with active COVID-19. Both conserved end residues are part of each CDR3. Fields, in order: J gene, V gene, D gene, clone size, CDR3 DNA, CDR3 protein. D genes are given only for firm matches. For some rows the clone size is stated as once, few or many, or as a class when expanded; others skip it.

TRBJ2-1 TRBV7-9 TRBD1 . TGTGCCAGCAGCCCAGTAGGGGGCCGGAGCCACAATGAGCAGTTCTTC CASSPVGGRSHNEQFF
TRBJ2-7 TRBV28 . . TGTGCCAGCACCCTGCAAGGGGCTTCCTACGAGCAGTACTTC CASTLQGASYEQYF
TRBJ2-1 TRBV6-4 TRBD2 . TGTGCCAGCAGTGCTAGCGGGAGCTCTTTAGGTGAGCAGTTCTTC CASSASGSSLGEQFF
TRBJ2-5 TRBV7-9 TRBD2 . TGTGCCAGCAGCTTAGCAAGACTAGCTGCAGTGATCACGCGAGAGACCCAGTACTTC CASSLARLAAVITRETQYF
TRBJ2-1 TRBV3-1/TRBV3-2 . . TGTGCCAGCAGCCCTCCGGGAGAGGTAGGCAATGAGCAGTTCTTC CASSPPGEVGNEQFF
TRBJ1-5 TRBV6-2/TRBV6-3 . . TGTGCCAGCAGTTTTTTCCCCGGAGGGCAGTACCCTCAGCCCCAGCATTTT CASSFFPGGQYPQPQHF
TRBJ2-7 TRBV3-1/TRBV3-2 . few TGTGCCAGCAGCCCCGCCAGCGTATTCGAGCAGTACTTC CASSPASVFEQYF
TRBJ2-1 TRBV2 TRBD2 . TGTGCCAGCTTTGGGGGGGTCCGCGATGAGCAGTTCTTC CASFGGVRDEQFF
TRBJ2-5 TRBV5-4 TRBD2 . TGTGCCAGCAGCTCCGGGACTAGCGGGAACAGGGTGTACCAAGAGACCCAGTACTTC CASSSGTSGNRVYQETQYF
TRBJ2-2 TRBV6-2/TRBV6-3 . . TGTGCCAGCAGTTACTTCCAGGAGAACACCGGGGAGCTGTTTTTT CASSYFQENTGELFF
TRBJ1-1 TRBV7-9 . . TGTGCCGGCAGTACAGGGTTCAACACTGAAGCTTTCTTT CAGSTGFNTEAFF
TRBJ2-5 TRBV6-5 TRBD1 . TGTGCCAGCAGGCTCCAACAGGGGGGCGAGACCCAGTACTTC CASRLQQGGETQYF
TRBJ2-1 TRBV4-1 . . TGCGCCAGCAGCCACCCATGGGGGCTAGGGTACAATGAGCAGTTCTTC CASSHPWGLGYNEQFF